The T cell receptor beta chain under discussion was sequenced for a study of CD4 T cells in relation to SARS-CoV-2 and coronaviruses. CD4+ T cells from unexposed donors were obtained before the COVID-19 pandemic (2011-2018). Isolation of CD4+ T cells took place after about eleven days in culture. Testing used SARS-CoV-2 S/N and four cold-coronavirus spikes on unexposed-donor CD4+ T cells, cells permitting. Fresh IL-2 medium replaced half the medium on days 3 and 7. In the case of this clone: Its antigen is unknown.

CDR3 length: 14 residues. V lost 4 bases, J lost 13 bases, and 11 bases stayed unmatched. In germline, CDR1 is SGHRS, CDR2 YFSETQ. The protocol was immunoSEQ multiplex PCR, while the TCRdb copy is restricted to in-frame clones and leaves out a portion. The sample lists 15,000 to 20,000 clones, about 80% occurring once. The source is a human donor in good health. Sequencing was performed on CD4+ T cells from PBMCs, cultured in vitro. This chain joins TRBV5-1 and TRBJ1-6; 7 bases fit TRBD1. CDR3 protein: CASSQGTAMLPLHF. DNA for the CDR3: TGCGCCAGCAGCCAAGGGACAGCCATGCTGCCCCTCCACTTT.